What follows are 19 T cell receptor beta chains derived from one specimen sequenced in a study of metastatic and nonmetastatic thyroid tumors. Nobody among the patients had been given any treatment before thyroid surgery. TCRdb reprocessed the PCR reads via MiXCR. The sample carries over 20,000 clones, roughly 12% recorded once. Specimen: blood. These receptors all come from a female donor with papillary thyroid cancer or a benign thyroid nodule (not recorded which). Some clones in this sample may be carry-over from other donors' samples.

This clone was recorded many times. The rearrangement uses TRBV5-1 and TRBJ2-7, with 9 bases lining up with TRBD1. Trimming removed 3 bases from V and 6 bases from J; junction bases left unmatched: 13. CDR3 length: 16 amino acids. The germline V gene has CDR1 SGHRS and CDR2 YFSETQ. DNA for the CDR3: TGCGCCAGCAGCTGGACCCTGGGACAGGGTATAAGCGAGCAGTACTTC. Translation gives CASSWTLGQGISEQYF.

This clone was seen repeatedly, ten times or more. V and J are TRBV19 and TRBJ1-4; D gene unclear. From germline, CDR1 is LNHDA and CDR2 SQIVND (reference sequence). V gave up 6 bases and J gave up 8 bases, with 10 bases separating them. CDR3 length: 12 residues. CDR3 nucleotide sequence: TGTGCCAGTAGCCCCCAACAGGAAAAACTGTTTTTT. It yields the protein CASSPQQEKLFF.

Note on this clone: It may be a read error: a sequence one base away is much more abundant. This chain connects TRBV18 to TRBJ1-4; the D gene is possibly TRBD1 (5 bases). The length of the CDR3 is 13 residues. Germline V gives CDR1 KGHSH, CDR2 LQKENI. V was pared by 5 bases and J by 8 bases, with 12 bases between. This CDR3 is CASSSTVSEKLFF. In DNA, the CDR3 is TGTGCCAGCTCATCGACAGTTTCCGAAAAACTGTTTTTT.

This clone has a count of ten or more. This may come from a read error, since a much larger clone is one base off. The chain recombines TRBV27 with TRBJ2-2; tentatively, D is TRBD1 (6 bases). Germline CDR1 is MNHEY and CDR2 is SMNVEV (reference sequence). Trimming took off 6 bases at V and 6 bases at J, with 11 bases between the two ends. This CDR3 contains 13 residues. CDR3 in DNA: TGTGCCAGCAGCCTCAGGGGACCCGGGGAGCTGTTTTTT. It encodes CASSLRGPGELFF.

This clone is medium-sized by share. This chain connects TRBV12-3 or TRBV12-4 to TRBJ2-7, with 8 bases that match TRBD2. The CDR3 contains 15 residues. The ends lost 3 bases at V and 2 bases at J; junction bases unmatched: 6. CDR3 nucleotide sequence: TGTGCCAGCAGTTTGGCGGGAGGCCGCGCCTACGAGCAGTACTTC. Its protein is CASSLAGGRAYEQYF.

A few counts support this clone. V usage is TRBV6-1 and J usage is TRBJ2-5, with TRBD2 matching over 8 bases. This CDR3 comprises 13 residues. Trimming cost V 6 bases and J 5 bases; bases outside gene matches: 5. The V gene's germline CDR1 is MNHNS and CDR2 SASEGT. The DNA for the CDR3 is TGTGCCAGCAGCTCAGCGGGAGACGAGACCCAGTACTTC. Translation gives CASSSAGDETQYF.

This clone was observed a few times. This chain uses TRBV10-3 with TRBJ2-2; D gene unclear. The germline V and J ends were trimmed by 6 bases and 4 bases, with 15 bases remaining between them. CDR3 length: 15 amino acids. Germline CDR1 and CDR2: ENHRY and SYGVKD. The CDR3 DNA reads TGTGCCATCAGCTCAGAGGTCCCGATCACCGGGGAGCTGTTTTTT. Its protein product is CAISSEVPITGELFF.

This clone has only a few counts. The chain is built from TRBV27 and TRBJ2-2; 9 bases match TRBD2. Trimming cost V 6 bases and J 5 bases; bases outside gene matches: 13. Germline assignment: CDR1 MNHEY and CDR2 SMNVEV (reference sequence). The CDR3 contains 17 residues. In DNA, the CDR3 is TGTGCCAGCAGGCCGACTTATAGCGGGAGTGGGACCGGGGAGCTGTTTTTT. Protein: CASRPTYSGSGTGELFF.

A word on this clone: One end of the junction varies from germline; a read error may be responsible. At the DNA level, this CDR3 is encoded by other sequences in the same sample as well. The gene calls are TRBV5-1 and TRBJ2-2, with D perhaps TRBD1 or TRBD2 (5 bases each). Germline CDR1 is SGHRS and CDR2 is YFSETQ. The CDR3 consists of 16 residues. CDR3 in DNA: TGTGCCAGCAGCTTGGCCCAGAGGGGTGATTCCGGGGAGCTGTTTTTT. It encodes CASSLAQRGDSGELFF.

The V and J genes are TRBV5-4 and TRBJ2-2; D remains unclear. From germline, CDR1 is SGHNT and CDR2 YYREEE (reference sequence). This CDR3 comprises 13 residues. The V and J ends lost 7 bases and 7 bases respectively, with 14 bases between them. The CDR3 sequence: CASGVKLGGELFF. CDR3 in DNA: TGTGCCAGCGGGGTAAAGTTAGGCGGGGAGCTGTTTTTT. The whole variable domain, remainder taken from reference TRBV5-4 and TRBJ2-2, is ETGVTQSPTHLIKTRGQQVTLRCSSQSGHNTVSWYQQALGQGPQFIFQYYREEENGRGNFPPRFSGLQFPNYSSELNVNALELDDSALYLCASGVKLGGELFFGEGSRLTVL.

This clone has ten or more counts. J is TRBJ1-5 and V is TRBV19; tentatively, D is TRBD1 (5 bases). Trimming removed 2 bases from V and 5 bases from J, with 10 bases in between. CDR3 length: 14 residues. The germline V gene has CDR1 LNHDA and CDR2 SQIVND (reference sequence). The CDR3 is CASSIRQGYQPQHF. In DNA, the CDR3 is TGTGCCAGTAGTATACGGCAGGGTTATCAGCCCCAGCATTTT.

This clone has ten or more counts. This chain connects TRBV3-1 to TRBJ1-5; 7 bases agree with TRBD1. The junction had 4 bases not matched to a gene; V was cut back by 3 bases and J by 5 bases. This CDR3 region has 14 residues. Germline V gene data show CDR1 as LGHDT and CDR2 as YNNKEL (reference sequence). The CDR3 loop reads CASSQGQRHQPQHF. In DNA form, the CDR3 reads TGTGCCAGCAGCCAGGGACAGCGCCATCAGCCCCAGCATTTT.

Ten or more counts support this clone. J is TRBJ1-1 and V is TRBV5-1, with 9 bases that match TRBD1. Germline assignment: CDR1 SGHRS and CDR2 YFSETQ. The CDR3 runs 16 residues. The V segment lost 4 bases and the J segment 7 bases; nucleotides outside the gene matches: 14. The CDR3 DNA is TGCGCCAGCAGCATCCTCCCGGGACAGGGATATGGTGAAGCTTTCTTT. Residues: CASSILPGQGYGEAFF. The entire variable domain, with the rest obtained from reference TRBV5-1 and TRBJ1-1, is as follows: KAGVTQTPRYLIKTRGQQVTLSCSPISGHRSVSWYQQTPGQGLQFLFEYFSETQRNKGNFPGRFSGRQFSNSRSEMNVSTLELGDSALYLCASSILPGQGYGEAFFGQGTRLTVV.

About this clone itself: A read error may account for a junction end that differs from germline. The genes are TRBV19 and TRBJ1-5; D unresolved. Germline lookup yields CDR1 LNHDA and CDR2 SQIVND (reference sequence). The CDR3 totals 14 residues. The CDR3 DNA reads TGTGCCAGTAGTATTACCGAGGCGAATCATCCCCAGCATTTT. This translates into CASSITEANHPQHF. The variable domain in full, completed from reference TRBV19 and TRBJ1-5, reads DGGITQSPKYLFRKEGQNVTLSCEQNLNHDAMYWYRQDPGQGLRLIYYSQIVNDFQKGDIAEGYSVSREKKESFPLTVTSAQKNPTAFYLCASSITEANHPQHFGDGTRLSIL.

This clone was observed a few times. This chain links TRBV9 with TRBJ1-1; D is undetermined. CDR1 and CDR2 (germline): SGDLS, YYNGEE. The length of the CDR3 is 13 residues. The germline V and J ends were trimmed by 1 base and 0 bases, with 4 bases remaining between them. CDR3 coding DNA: TGTGCCAGCAGCGTAAATATGAACACTGAAGCTTTCTTT. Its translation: CASSVNMNTEAFF.

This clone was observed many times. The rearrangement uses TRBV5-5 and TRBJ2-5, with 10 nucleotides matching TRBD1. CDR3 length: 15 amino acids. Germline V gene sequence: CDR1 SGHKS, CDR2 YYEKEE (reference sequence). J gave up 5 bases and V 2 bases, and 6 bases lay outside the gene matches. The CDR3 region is CASSFPTGGPETQYF. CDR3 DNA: TGTGCCAGCAGCTTCCCGACAGGGGGCCCCGAGACCCAGTACTTC. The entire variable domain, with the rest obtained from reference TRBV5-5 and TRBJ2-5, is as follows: DAGVTQSPTHLIKTRGQQVTLRCSPISGHKSVSWYQQVLGQGPQFIFQYYEKEERGRGNFPDRFSARQFPNYSSELNVNALLLGDSALYLCASSFPTGGPETQYFGPGTRLLVL.

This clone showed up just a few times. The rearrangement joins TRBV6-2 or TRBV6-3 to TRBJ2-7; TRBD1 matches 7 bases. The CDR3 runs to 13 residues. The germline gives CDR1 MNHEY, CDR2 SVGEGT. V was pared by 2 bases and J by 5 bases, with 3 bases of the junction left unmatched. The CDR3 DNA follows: TGTGCCAGCAGTTACAGGGGGCAAGACGAGCAGTACTTC. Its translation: CASSYRGQDEQYF.

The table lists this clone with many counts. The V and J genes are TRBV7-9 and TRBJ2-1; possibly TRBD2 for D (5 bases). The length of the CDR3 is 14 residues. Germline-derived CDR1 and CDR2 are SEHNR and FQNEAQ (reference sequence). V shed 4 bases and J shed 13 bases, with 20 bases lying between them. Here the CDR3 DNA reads TGTGCCAGCAGCTCTCCCGGAGGTGGTCCCACCCAGTTCTTC. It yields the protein CASSSPGGGPTQFF.

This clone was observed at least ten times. CDR3 nucleotide sequence: TGTGCCAGCTCTCGGTCGGGGCAGACCACAGATACGCAGTATTTT. Protein product: CASSRSGQTTDTQYF. The V gene is TRBV9, the J gene TRBJ2-3; D is possibly TRBD1 or TRBD2 (5 bases each). Trimming took off 7 bases at V and 2 bases at J, with 17 bases between the two ends. The germline V gene encodes CDR1 SGDLS and CDR2 YYNGEE. This CDR3 is built from 15 residues.